Listed below are T cell receptor beta chains from one sample, sequenced in a study of beta chain features in type 1 diabetes. Only in-frame clones appear in the TCRdb table, and some are missing; sequencing was by immunoSEQ multiplex PCR. The data contain a few hundred thousand clones, less than 15% of them singletons. Sequenced material: naive CD4+ T cells from blood. These receptor sequences come from a young woman in good health. Both conserved end residues are part of each CDR3. D genes are given only for firm matches. The size entry is marked missing in some rows and otherwise reads once, few, many or a size class.

J | V | size | D | CDR3 | DNA
TRBJ2-7 | TRBV28 | NA | NA | CASSFHSSYEQYF | TGTGCCAGCAGCTTCCACTCATCCTACGAGCAGTACTTC
TRBJ2-1 | TRBV29-1 | few | TRBD2 | CSVLLAGGYNEQFF | TGCAGCGTCCTACTAGCGGGAGGGTACAATGAGCAGTTCTTC
TRBJ2-7 | TRBV5-1 | NA | NA | CASSTRDRYEQYF | TGCGCCAGCAGCACCAGGGATCGGTACGAGCAGTACTTC
TRBJ2-7 | TRBV10-3 | NA | TRBD1 | CAISERQGITYEQYF | TGTGCCATCAGTGAGAGACAGGGGATTACCTACGAGCAGTACTTC
TRBJ1-1 | TRBV30 | few | TRBD1 | CAWSPRQGFRMNTEAFF | TGTGCCTGGAGTCCTCGACAGGGGTTTAGGATGAACACTGAAGCTTTCTTT
TRBJ1-2 | TRBV6-1 | NA | NA | CASSATGMNYGYTF | TGTGCCAGCAGTGCAACAGGAATGAACTATGGCTACACCTTC
TRBJ1-2 | TRBV4-3 | NA | NA | CASSLHDRQEFGYTF | TGCGCCAGCAGCCTTCATGACAGGCAGGAATTCGGCTACACCTTC
TRBJ2-5 | TRBV9 | few | TRBD1 | CASSTRTGTQETQYF | TGTGCCAGCAGCACCAGGACAGGGACTCAAGAGACCCAGTACTTC
TRBJ1-1 | TRBV7-2 | NA | TRBD1 | CASSFNRDRGYEAFF | TGTGCCAGCAGCTTCAACCGGGACAGGGGGTATGAAGCTTTCTTT
TRBJ1-1 | TRBV29-1 | NA | TRBD1 | CSVANSFRDREGWYTEAFF | TGCAGCGTTGCAAACAGCTTCCGGGACAGGGAGGGATGGTACACTGAAGCTTTCTTT
TRBJ1-2 | TRBV5-1 | NA | TRBD1 | CASSLGTGGIYGYTF | TGCGCCAGCAGCTTGGGGACAGGGGGTATCTATGGCTACACCTTC
TRBJ2-3 | TRBV7-9 | NA | TRBD2 | CASSPGLAGVITDTQYF | TGTGCCAGCAGCCCCGGACTAGCGGGAGTAATCACAGATACGCAGTATTTT
TRBJ2-3 | TRBV6-5 | NA | NA | CASRTRGDTQYF | TGTGCCAGCAGAACACGGGGGGATACGCAGTATTTT
TRBJ2-3 | TRBV7-8 | NA | TRBD2 | CASSISKGRADTQYF | TGTGCCAGCAGCATCTCCAAGGGGAGGGCAGATACGCAGTATTTT
TRBJ2-6 | TRBV5-6 | NA | TRBD1 | CASSSMMQGATSGANVLTF | TGTGCCAGCAGCTCTATGATGCAGGGGGCAACCTCTGGGGCCAACGTCCTGACTTTC
TRBJ2-1 | TRBV18 | NA | TRBD1 | CASSPQDRGANEQFF | TGTGCCAGCTCACCACAGGACAGGGGAGCGAATGAGCAGTTCTTC
TRBJ2-1 | TRBV28 | few | NA | CASESGQTYNEQFF | TGTGCCAGCGAGAGCGGACAGACCTACAATGAGCAGTTCTTC
TRBJ2-1 | TRBV29-1 | few | TRBD1 | CSVSPRGLDEQFF | TGCAGCGTTAGCCCCAGGGGGCTTGATGAGCAGTTCTTC
TRBJ2-4 | TRBV27 | few | TRBD2 | CASSPWGTSGLKNIQYF | TGTGCCAGCAGTCCGTGGGGGACTAGCGGACTCAAAAACATTCAGTACTTC
TRBJ2-7 | TRBV29-1 | few | NA | CSVTPQESGEQYF | TGCAGCGTTACTCCCCAAGAATCGGGTGAGCAGTACTTC
TRBJ2-1 | TRBV5-4 | NA | NA | CVSGLLNEQFF | TGTGTCTCGGGACTGCTGAATGAGCAGTTCTTC
TRBJ2-3 | TRBV15 | NA | NA | CATSRDLGSGSSTDTQYF | TGTGCCACCAGCAGAGATCTTGGGAGCGGATCTAGCACAGATACGCAGTATTTT
TRBJ1-1 | TRBV5-1 | NA | NA | CASSSFDRNTEAFF | TGCGCCAGCAGCTCGTTCGACAGGAACACTGAAGCTTTCTTT
TRBJ2-1 | TRBV4-3 | NA | NA | CASSLEADSYEQFF | TGCGCCAGCAGCCTAGAGGCAGATAGCTATGAGCAGTTCTTC
TRBJ2-2 | TRBV6-6 | NA | TRBD2 | CASRFGTSGNTGELFF | TGTGCCAGCAGGTTCGGGACTAGCGGAAACACCGGGGAGCTGTTTTTT
TRBJ2-2 | TRBV7-9 | few | NA | CASSPGTANTGELFF | TGTGCCAGCAGCCCTGGGACTGCGAACACCGGGGAGCTGTTTTTT
TRBJ2-1 | TRBV7-3 | NA | TRBD2 | CASSRGLAGYNEQFF | TGTGCCAGCAGTCGAGGACTAGCGGGGTACAATGAGCAGTTCTTC
TRBJ2-3 | TRBV5-1 | few | TRBD2 | CASSFGSGGTDTQYF | TGCGCCAGCAGCTTTGGAAGCGGGGGCACAGATACGCAGTATTTT
TRBJ2-1 | TRBV5-1 | NA | TRBD2 | CASSAGLAGVSYNEQFF | TGCGCCAGCAGCGCGGGACTAGCGGGGGTTTCCTACAATGAGCAGTTCTTC
TRBJ1-1 | TRBV5-4 | NA | NA | CASSLNNGNTEAFF | TGTGCCAGCAGCTTGAATAACGGGAACACTGAAGCTTTCTTT
TRBJ1-1 | TRBV4-3 | few | NA | CASSQVHRNTEAFF | TGCGCCAGCAGCCAGGTCCATAGGAACACTGAAGCTTTCTTT
TRBJ2-1 | TRBV4-1 | few | TRBD2 | CASRTSGIDNEQFF | TGCGCCAGCAGGACTAGCGGGATTGACAATGAGCAGTTCTTC
TRBJ2-5 | TRBV7-2 | NA | TRBD1 | CASSPWDRGLETQYF | TGTGCCAGCAGCCCCTGGGACAGGGGGTTGGAGACCCAGTACTTC
TRBJ2-2 | TRBV4-3 | NA | NA | CASSQDTRELFF | TGCGCCAGCAGCCAAGACACTCGGGAGCTGTTTTTT
TRBJ1-1 | TRBV2 | few | NA | CASGAEPNTEAFF | TGTGCCAGTGGAGCCGAACCGAACACTGAAGCTTTCTTT
TRBJ2-5 | TRBV5-5 | NA | NA | CASSGAGQRQETQYF | TGTGCCAGCAGCGGCGCGGGACAGAGACAAGAGACCCAGTACTTC
TRBJ1-2 | TRBV20-1 | NA | NA | CSASGGGGYTF | TGCAGTGCTAGTGGTGGGGGGGGTTACACCTTC
TRBJ2-5 | TRBV19 | few | TRBD1 | CAGTGSIQETQYF | TGTGCCGGGACAGGGTCTATACAAGAGACCCAGTACTTC
TRBJ1-1 | TRBV18 | few | TRBD1 | CASLGQLNTEAFF | TGTGCCAGCTTGGGACAGCTGAACACTGAAGCTTTCTTT
TRBJ1-1 | TRBV30 | few | TRBD1 | CAWSYSQGTVRAFF | TGTGCCTGGAGTTACTCACAGGGGACTGTTCGAGCTTTCTTT
TRBJ2-7 | TRBV6-5 | NA | NA | CASSYSQGHHSYEQYF | TGTGCCAGCAGTTATTCACAGGGCCATCACTCCTACGAGCAGTACTTC
TRBJ2-2 | TRBV14 | few | TRBD2 | CASSQEMWREGRTGELFF | TGTGCCAGCAGCCAAGAAATGTGGCGGGAGGGCCGTACCGGGGAGCTGTTTTTT
TRBJ2-6 | TRBV29-1 | few | TRBD1 | CSVRGTGRSGANVLTF | TGCAGCGTGAGAGGGACAGGGAGATCTGGGGCCAACGTCCTGACTTTC
TRBJ2-2 | TRBV7-9 | few | NA | CASTQNTGELFF | TGTGCCAGCACACAGAACACCGGGGAGCTGTTTTTT
TRBJ1-3 | TRBV4-2 | NA | NA | CASSQTATVSGNTIYF | TGTGCCAGCAGCCAGACAGCGACAGTCTCTGGAAACACCATATATTTT
TRBJ1-1 | TRBV19 | NA | NA | CASSPRADTEAFF | TGTGCCAGTAGTCCCAGGGCCGACACTGAAGCTTTCTTT